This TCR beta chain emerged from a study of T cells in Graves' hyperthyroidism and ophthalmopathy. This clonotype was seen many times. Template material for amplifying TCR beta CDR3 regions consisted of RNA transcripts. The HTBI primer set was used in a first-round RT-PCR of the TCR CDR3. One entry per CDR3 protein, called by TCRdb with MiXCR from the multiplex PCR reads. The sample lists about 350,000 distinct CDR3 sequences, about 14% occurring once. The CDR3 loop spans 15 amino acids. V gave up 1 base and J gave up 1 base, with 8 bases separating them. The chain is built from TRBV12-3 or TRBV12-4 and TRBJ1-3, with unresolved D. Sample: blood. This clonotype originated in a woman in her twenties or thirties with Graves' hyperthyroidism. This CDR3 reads CASSLGSGSGNTIYF. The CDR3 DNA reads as TGTGCCAGCAGTTTAGGCAGCGGTTCTGGAAACACCATATATTTT.